The rows below give T cell receptor beta chains drawn from one sample of a study of T cell repertoires in cytomegalovirus infection. TCRdb processed the reads anew with MiXCR; each CDR3 protein has one entry. Of around 200,000 distinct CDR3 sequences listed, around 35% were seen once; the top ten hold roughly three fifths. Their antigen targets remain unknown. The source material was CD8+ T cells from cultured PBMCs, sampled from culture after CMV antigen stimulation. The receptors derive from a human donor in good health (CMV status not recorded). Some clones in this sample may be carry-over from other donors' samples. Both conserved end residues are trimmed from each CDR3. Fields, in order: J gene, V gene, D gene, CDR3 protein. D genes are given only for firm matches.

>TRBJ1-1|TRBV7-9|-
ASSLPGGVDTEAF
>TRBJ2-7|TRBV28|TRBD1
ASSPREQGGSRGKQY
>TRBJ1-4|TRBV7-8|TRBD1
ASSPYAPGGATNEKLF
>TRBJ2-5|TRBV28|-
ASTPRGWQETQY
>TRBJ2-7|TRBV7-2|-
ASSLEGYSYEQY
>TRBJ2-3|TRBV24-1|TRBD2
ATSDPQTITSGITDTQY
>TRBJ2-7|TRBV28|-
ASSPHSDRYGALYEQY
>TRBJ2-7|TRBV29-1|-
SVEGASSNEQY
>TRBJ2-5|TRBV10-3|TRBD2
AISESGGFRETQY
>TRBJ2-3|TRBV11-2|TRBD2
ASSHGTSNTDTQY
>TRBJ2-7|TRBV5-4|TRBD1
ASSSSDRGLIDEQY
>TRBJ2-7|TRBV29-1|-
SVGLGDSYEQY
>TRBJ2-1|TRBV19|TRBD2
ASSNKRDPSYNEQF
>TRBJ2-7|TRBV11-2|TRBD2
ASSTVSAGVNYEQY
>TRBJ2-7|TRBV25-1|TRBD1
ASSGQGQGADEQY
>TRBJ1-3|TRBV6-1|-
ASSEFSGFSGNTIY
>TRBJ2-4|TRBV6-5|-
ASSNLGGPGDIQY